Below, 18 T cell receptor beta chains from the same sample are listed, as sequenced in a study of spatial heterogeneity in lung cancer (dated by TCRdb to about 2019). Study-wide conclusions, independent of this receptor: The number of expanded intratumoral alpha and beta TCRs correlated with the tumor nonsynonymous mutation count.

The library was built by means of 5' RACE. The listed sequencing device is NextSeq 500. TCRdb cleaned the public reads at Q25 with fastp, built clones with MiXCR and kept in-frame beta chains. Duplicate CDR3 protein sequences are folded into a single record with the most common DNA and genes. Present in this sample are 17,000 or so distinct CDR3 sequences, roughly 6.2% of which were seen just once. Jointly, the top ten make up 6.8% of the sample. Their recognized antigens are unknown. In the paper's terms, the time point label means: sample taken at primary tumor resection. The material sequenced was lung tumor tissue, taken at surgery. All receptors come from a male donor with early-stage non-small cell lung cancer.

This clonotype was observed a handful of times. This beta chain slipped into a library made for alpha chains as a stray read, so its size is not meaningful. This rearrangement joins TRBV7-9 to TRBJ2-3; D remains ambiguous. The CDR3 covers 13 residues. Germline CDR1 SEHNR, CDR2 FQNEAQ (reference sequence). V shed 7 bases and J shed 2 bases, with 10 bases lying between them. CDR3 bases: TGTGCCAGCAAGGCCGCGGTCACAGATACGCAGTATTTT. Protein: CASKAAVTDTQYF.

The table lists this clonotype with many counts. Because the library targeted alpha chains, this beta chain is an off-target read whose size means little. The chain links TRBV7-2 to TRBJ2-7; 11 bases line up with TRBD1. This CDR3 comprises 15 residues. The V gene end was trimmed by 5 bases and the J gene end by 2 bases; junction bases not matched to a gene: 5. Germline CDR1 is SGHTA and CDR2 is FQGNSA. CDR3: CASSPRTGGAYEQYF. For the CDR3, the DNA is TGTGCCAGCAGCCCTCGGACAGGGGGCGCCTACGAGCAGTACTTC.

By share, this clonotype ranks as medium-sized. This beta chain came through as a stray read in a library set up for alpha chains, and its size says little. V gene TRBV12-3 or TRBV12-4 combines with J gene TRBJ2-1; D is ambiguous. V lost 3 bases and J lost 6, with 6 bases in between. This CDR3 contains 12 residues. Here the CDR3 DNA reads TGTGCCAGCAGTTTTACCCCCAATGAGCAGTTCTTC. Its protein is CASSFTPNEQFF.

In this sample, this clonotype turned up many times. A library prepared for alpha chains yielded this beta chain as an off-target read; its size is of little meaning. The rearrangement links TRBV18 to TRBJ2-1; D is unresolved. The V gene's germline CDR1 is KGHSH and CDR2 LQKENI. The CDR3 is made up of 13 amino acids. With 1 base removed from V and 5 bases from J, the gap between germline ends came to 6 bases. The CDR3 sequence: CASSPLKDNEQFF. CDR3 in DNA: TGTGCCAGCTCACCACTAAAAGACAATGAGCAGTTCTTC.

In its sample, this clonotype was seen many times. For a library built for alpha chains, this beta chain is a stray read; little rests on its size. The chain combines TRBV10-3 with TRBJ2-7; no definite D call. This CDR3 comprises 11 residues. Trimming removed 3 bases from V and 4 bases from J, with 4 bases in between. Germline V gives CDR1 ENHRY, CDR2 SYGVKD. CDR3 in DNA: TGTGCCATCAGTGAACAGTACGAGCAGTACTTC. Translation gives CAISEQYEQYF.

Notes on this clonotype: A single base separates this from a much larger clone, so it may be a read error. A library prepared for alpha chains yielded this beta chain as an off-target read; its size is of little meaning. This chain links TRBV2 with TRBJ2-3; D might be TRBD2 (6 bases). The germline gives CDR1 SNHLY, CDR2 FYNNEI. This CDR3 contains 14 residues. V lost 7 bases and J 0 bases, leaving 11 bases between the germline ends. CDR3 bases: TGTGCCAGCAATGGGGACTTGAGCACAGATACGCAGTATTTT. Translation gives CASNGDLSTDTQYF.

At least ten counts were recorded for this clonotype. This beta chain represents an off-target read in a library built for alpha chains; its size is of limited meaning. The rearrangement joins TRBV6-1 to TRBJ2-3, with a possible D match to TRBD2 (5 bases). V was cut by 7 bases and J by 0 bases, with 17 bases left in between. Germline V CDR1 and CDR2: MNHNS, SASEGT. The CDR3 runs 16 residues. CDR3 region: CASTLGERTSTDTQYF. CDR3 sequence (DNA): TGTGCCAGCACCCTGGGAGAGCGAACTAGCACAGATACGCAGTATTTT.

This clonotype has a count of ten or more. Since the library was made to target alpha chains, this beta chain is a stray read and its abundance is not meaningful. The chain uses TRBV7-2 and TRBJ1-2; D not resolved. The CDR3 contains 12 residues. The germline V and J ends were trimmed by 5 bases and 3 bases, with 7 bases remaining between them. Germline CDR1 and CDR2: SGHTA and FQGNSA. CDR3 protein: CASSPGDYGYTF. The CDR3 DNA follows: TGTGCCAGCAGCCCAGGAGACTATGGCTACACCTTC. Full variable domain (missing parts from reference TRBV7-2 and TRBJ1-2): GAGVSQSPSNKVTEKGKDVELRCDPISGHTALYWYRQSLGQGLEFLIYFQGNSAPDKSGLPSDRFSAERTGGSVSTLTIQRTQQEDSAVYLCASSPGDYGYTFGSGTRLTVV.

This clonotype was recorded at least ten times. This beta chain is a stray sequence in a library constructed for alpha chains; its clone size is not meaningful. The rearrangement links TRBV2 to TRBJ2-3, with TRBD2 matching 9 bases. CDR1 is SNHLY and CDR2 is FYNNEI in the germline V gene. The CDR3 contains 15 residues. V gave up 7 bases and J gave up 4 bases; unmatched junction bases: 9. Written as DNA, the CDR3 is TGTGCCAGCACCCTCCGGCTAGCGGGATCAGATACGCAGTATTTT. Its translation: CASTLRLAGSDTQYF.

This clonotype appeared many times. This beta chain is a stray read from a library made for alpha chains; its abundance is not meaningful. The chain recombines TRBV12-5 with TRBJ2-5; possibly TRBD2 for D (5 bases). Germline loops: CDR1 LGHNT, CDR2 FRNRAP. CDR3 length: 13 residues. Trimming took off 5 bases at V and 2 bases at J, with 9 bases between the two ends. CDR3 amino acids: CASGPDSQETQYF. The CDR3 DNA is TGTGCTAGTGGTCCGGACTCACAAGAGACCCAGTACTTC.

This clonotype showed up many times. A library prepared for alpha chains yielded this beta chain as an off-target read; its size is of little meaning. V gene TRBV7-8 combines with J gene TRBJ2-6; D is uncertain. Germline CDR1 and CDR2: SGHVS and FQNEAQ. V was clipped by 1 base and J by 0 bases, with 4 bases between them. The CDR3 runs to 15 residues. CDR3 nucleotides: TGTGCCAGCAGCTTAGGGGTCTCTGGGGCCAACGTCCTGACTTTC. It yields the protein CASSLGVSGANVLTF.

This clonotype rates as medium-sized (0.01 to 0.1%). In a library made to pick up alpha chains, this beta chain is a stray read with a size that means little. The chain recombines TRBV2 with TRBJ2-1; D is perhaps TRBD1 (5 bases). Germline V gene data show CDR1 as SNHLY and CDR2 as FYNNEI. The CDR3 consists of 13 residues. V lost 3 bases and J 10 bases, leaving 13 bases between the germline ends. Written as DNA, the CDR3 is TGTGCCAGCAGTGACTTCGCAGGACAAGAGCAGTTCTTC. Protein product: CASSDFAGQEQFF.

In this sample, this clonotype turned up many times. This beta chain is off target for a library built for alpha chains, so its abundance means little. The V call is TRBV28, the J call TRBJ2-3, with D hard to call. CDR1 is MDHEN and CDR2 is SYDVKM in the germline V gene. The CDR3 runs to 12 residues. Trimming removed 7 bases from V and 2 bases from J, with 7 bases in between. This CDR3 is CASTPSTDTQYF. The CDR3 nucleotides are TGTGCCAGCACCCCGTCCACAGATACGCAGTATTTT.

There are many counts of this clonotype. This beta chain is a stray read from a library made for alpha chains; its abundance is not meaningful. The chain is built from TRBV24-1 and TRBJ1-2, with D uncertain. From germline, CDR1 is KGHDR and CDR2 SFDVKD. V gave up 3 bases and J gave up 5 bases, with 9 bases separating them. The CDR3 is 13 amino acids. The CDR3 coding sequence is TGTGCCACCAGTGATGCTACTGGGTATGGCTACACCTTC. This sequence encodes CATSDATGYGYTF.

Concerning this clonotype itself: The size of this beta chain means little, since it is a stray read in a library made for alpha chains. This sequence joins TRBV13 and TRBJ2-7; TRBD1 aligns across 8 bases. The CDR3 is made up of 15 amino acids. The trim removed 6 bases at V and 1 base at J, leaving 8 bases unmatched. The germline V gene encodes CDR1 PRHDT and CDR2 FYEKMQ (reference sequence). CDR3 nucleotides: TGTGCCAGCAGTTACAGGACAGGGCATTCCTACGAGCAGTACTTC. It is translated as CASSYRTGHSYEQYF.

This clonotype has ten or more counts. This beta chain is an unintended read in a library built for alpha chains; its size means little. The CDR3 here is CASSLGTNTGELFF. CDR3 nucleotides: TGTGCCAGCAGCTTAGGAACGAACACCGGGGAGCTGTTTTTT. This chain connects TRBV7-6 to TRBJ2-2, with D unclear. The CDR3 totals 14 residues. The germline V and J ends were trimmed by 1 base and 0 bases, with 3 bases remaining between them. Germline values: CDR1 SGHVS, CDR2 FNYEAQ.

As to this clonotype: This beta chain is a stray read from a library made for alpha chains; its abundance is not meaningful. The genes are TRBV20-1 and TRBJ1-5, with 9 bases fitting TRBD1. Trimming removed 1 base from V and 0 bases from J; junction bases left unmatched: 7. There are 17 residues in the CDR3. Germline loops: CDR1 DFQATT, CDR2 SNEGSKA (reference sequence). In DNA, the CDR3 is TGCAGTGCTAGAGCCGGGACAGGGCGTGGTAGCAATCAGCCCCAGCATTTT. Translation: CSARAGTGRGSNQPQHF.

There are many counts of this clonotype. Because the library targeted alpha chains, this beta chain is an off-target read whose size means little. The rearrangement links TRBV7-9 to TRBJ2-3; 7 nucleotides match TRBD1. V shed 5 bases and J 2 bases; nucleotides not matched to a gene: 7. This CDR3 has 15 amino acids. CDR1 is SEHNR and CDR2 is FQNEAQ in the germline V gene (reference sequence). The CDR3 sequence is CASSTRDRVTDTQYF. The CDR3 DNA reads TGTGCCAGCAGCACCCGCGACAGGGTCACAGATACGCAGTATTTT.